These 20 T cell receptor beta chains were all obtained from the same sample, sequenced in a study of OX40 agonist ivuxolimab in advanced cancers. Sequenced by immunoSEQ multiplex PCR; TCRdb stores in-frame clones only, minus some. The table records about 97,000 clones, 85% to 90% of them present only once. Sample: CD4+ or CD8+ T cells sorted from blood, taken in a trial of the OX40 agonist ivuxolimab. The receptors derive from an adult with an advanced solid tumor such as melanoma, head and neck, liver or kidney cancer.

The CDR3 is CASSWNPLAGFRVLPQYF. Here the CDR3 DNA reads TGTGCCAGCAGCTGGAACCCCCTAGCGGGGTTTAGGGTGTTGCCGCAGTATTTT. This chain connects TRBV9 to TRBJ2-3; 9 positions agree with TRBD2. The V gene end was trimmed by 4 bases and the J gene end by 10 bases; junction bases not matched to a gene: 22. The CDR3 is made up of 18 amino acids. CDR1 SGDLS and CDR2 YYNGEE come from the germline V gene.

CDR3 amino acids: CASRTGESNEKLFF. The CDR3 DNA sequence: TGTGCCAGCCGGACAGGGGAAAGTAATGAAAAACTGTTTTTT. The chain combines TRBV6-5 with TRBJ1-4; TRBD1 aligns across 9 bases. Per the germline V gene, CDR1 is MNHEY and CDR2 is SVGAGI. The CDR3 has 14 residues. With 8 bases clipped from V and 4 bases from J, the junction kept 5 bases outside the gene matches.

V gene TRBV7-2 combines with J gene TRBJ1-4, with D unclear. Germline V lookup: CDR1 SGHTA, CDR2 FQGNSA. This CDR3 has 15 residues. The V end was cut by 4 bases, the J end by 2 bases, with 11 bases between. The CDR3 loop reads CASSWYSVTNEKLFF. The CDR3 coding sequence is TGTGCCAGCAGCTGGTACAGCGTCACTAATGAAAAACTGTTTTTT.

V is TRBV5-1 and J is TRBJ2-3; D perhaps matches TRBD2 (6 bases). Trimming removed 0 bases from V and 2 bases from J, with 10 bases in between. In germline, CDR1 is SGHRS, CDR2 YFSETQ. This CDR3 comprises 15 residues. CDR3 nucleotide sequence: TGCGCCAGCAGCTTGGGCGCGGGACCCACAGATACGCAGTATTTT. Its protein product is CASSLGAGPTDTQYF.

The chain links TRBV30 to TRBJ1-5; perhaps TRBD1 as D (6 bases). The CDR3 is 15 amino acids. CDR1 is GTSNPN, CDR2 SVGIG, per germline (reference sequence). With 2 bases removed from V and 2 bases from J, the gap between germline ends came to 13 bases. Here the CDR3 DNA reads TGTGCCTGGAGTAAAGGGACAAGTGGCAATCAGCCCCAGCATTTT. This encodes CAWSKGTSGNQPQHF.

CDR3 amino acids: CASSETGRMAGANVLTF. DNA of the CDR3: TGTGCCAGCAGTGAAACAGGGAGGATGGCTGGGGCCAACGTCCTGACTTTC. This chain joins TRBV2 and TRBJ2-6; D might be TRBD1 or TRBD2, each matching 6 bases. V was shortened by 2 bases and J by 2 bases, with 13 bases between the two germline ends. The CDR3 has 17 amino acids. In germline, CDR1 is SNHLY, CDR2 FYNNEI.

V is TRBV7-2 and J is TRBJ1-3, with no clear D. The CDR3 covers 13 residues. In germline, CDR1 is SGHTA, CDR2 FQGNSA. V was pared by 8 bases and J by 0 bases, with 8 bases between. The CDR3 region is CASSPPSGNTIYF. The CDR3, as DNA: TGTGCCAGCTCCCCCCCCTCTGGAAACACCATATATTTT.

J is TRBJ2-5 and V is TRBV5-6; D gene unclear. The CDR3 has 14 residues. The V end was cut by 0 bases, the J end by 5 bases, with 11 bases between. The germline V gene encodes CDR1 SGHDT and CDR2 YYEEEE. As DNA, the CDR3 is TGTGCCAGCAGCTTGGCCCGGGTCCGGGAGACCCAGTACTTC. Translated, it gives CASSLARVRETQYF.

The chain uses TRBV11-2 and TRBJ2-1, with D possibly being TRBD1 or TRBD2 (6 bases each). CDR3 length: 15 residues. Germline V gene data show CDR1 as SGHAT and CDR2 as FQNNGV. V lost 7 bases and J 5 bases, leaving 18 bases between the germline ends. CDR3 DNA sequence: TGTGCCAGCACCTCAGGGGCCGGGACTCACAATGAGCAGTTCTTC. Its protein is CASTSGAGTHNEQFF.

The CDR3 loop is CASSDGAARQFF. Here the CDR3 DNA reads TGTGCCAGCAGTGACGGGGCGGCCAGGCAGTTCTTC. This chain uses TRBV6-4 with TRBJ2-1; a weak D match, TRBD1 (5 bases). CDR3 length: 12 residues. V gave up 2 bases and J gave up 12 bases, with 11 bases separating them. Per germline, CDR1 MRHNA and CDR2 SNTAGT.

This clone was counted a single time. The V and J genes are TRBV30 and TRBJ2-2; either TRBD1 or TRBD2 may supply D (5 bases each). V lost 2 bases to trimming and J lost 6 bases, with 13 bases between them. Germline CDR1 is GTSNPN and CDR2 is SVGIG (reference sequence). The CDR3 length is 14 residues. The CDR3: CAWSTGTVSGELFF. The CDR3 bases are TGTGCCTGGAGTACCGGGACGGTTTCCGGGGAGCTGTTTTTT.

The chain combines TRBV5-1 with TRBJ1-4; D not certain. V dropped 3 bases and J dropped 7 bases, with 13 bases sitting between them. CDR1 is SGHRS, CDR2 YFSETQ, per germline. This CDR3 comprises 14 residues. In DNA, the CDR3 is TGCGCCAGCAGCTCCACCTCGGTGGGTGAAAAACTGTTTTTT. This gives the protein CASSSTSVGEKLFF. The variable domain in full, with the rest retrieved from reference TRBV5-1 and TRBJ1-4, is KAGVTQTPRYLIKTRGQQVTLSCSPISGHRSVSWYQQTPGQGLQFLFEYFSETQRNKGNFPGRFSGRQFSNSRSEMNVSTLELGDSALYLCASSSTSVGEKLFFGSGTQLSVL.

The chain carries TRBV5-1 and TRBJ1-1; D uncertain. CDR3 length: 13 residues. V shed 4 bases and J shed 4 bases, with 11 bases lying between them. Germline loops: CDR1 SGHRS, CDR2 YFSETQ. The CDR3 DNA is TGCGCCAGCAGCCTTCGGCAGCGCACTGAAGCTTTCTTT. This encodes CASSLRQRTEAFF.

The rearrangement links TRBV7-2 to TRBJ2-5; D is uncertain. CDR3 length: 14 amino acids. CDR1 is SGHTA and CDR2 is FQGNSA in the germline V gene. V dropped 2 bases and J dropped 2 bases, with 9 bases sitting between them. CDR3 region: CASSLSPVQETQYF. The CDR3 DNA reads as TGTGCCAGCAGCTTATCCCCAGTGCAAGAGACCCAGTACTTC.

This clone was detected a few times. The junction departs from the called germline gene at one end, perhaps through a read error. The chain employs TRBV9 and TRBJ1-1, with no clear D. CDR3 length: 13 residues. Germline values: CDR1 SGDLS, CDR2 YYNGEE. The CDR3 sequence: CASSVEPGTPGIF. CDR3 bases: TGTGCCAGCAGCGTAGAGCCGGGCACACCCGGAATCTTT. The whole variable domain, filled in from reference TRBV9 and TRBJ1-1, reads DSGVTQTPKHLITATGQRVTLRCSPRSGDLSVYWYQQSLDQGLQFLIQYYNGEERAKGNILERFSAQQFPDLHSELNLSSLELGDSALYFCASSVEPGTPGIFGQGTRLTVV.

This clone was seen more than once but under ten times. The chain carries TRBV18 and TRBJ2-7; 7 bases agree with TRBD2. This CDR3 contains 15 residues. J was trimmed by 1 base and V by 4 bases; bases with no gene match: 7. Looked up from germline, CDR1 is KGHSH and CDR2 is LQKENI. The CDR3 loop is CASSQSGGMSYEQYF. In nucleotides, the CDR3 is TGTGCCAGCTCACAATCGGGGGGAATGTCCTACGAGCAGTACTTC.

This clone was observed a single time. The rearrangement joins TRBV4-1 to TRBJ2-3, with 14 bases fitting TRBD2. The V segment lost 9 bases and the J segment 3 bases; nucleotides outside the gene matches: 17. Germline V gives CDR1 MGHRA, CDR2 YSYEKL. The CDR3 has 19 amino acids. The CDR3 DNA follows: TGCGCCAGTATGCCGGGACTAGCGGGAGTAATGAGGCGGACAGATACGCAGTATTTT. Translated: CASMPGLAGVMRRTDTQYF.

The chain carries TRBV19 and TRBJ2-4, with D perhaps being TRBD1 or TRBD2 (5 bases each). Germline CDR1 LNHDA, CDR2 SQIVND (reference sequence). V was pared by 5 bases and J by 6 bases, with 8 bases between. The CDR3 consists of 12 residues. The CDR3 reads CASSWGTNIQYF. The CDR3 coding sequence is TGTGCCAGTAGTTGGGGGACAAACATTCAGTACTTC.

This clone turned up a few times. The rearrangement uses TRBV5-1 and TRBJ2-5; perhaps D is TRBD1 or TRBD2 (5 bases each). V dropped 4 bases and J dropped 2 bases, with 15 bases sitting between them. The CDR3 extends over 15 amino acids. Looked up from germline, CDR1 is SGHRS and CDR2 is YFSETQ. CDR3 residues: CASSPGRQMQETQYF. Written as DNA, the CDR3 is TGCGCCAGCAGCCCGGGACGGCAAATGCAAGAGACCCAGTACTTC.

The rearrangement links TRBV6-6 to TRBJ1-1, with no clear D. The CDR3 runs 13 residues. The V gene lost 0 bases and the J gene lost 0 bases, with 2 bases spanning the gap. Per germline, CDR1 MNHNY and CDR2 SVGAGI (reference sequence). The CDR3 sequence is CASSYSVNTEAFF. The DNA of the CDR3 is TGTGCCAGCAGTTACTCGGTGAACACTGAAGCTTTCTTT.